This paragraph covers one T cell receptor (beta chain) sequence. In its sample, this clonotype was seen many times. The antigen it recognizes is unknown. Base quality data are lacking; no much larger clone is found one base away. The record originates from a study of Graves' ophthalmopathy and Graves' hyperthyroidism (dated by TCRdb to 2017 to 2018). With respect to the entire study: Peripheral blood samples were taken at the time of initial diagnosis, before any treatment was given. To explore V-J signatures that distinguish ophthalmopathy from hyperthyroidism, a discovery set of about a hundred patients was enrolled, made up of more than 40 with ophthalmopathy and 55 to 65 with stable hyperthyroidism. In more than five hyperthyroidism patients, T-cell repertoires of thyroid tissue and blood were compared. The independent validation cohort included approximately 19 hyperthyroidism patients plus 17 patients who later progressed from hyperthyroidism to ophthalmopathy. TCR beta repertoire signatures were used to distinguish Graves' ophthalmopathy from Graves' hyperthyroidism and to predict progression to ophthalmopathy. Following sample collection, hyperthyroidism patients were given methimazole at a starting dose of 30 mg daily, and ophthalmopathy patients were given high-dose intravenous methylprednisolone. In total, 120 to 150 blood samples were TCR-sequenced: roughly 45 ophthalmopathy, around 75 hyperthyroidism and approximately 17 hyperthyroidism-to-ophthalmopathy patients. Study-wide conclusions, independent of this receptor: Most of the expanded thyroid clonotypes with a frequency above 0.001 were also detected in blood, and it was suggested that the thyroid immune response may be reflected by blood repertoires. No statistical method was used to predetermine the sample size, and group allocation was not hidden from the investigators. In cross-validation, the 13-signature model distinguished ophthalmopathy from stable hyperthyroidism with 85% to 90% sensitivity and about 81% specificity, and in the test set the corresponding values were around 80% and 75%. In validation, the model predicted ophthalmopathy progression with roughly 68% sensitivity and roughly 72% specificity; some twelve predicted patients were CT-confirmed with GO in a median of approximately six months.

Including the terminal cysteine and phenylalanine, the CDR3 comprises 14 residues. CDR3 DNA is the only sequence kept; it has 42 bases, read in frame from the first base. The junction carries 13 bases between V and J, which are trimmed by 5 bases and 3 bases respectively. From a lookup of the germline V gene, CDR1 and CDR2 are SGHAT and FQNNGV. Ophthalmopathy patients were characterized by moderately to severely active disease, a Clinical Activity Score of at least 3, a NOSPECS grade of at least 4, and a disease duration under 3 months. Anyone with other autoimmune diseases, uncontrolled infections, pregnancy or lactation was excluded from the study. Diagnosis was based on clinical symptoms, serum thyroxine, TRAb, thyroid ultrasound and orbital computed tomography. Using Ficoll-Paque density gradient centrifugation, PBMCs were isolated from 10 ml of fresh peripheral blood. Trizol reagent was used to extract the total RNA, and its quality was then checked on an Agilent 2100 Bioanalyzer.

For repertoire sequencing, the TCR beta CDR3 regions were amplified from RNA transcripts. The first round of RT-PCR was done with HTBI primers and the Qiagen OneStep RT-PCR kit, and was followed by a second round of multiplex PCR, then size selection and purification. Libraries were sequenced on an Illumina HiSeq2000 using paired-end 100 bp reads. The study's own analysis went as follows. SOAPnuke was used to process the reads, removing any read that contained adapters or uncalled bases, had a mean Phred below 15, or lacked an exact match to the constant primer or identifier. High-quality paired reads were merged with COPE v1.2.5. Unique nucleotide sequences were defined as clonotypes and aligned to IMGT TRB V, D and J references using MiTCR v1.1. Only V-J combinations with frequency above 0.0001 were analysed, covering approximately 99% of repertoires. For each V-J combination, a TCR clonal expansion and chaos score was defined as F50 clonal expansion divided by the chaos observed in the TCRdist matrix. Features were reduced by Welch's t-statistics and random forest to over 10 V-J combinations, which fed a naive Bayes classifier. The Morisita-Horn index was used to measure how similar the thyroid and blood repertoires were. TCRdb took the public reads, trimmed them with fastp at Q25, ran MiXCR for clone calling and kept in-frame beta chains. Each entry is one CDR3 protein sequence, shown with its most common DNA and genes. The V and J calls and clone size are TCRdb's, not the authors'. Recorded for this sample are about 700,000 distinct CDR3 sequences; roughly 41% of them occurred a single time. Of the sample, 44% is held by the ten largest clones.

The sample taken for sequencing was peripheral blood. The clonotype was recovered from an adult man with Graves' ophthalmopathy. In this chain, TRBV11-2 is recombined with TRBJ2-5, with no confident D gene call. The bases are TGTGCCAGCAGCCCACAAACGCCCGAAGAGACCCAGTACTTC. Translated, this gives CASSPQTPEETQYF.